This T cell receptor beta chain was recorded in a study of T-cell reconstitution after alpha-beta-depleted transplantation in children. Study findings and constraints: The study reportedly traced alpha-beta T cells about two months after transplant to several hundred expanded graft clones. Where some patients showed high TCRbeta diversity at day 60, it came from recipient T cells and thymic progenitors that had survived. One year post-transplant, T-cell counts and diversity were largely derived from T cells produced anew.

Notes on this clonotype: Its antigen is as yet unknown.

The CDR3 has 13 residues. V shed 5 bases, J shed 13 bases, and the junction held 9 bases outside the gene matches. Germline V gives CDR1 KGHDR, CDR2 SFDVKD. A TCRbeta library incorporating unique molecular identifiers was prepared. TCRdb fed the PCR reads into MiXCR, producing one record per CDR3 protein. This sample carries hundreds of thousands of distinct CDR3 sequences, about an eighth of them seen once, and the ten largest clones take 2% to 2.5%. The rearrangement links TRBV24-1 to TRBJ2-1; 8 bases are shared with TRBD1. This material consisted of PBMCs, mostly from graft donor cells, taken 360 days after TCRalphabeta/CD19-depleted stem cell transplant. This TCR was recovered from a male patient younger than 18 who had a stem cell transplant for acute myeloid leukemia, so the T cells may come from the graft donor. The CDR3 loop reads CATSVWAGTGQFF. In nucleotides, the CDR3 is TGTGCCACCAGTGTTTGGGCCGGGACAGGCCAGTTCTTC.